This is a list of T cell receptor beta chains from one sample in a study of blood T cell repertoires in COVID-19. Profiling relied on immunoSEQ multiplex PCR, and the TCRdb table lists in-frame clones only, not all of them. This sample has more than 150,000 clones, with approximately 80% found just once. Sequencing was carried out using peripheral blood. These receptors were obtained from an elderly woman with COVID-19, enrolled during active disease. Each CDR3 is given with its conserved first and last residue. The order of the fields is D gene, J gene, clone size, V gene, CDR3 DNA, CDR3 protein. D genes are given only for firm matches. Rows give clone size only sometimes, using once, few, many, or a class for an expanded clone.

TRBD1 | TRBJ1-6 | - | TRBV3-1/TRBV3-2 | TGTGCCAGCAGCCAAGACGGGCAGGGGGATTCACCCCTCCACTTT | CASSQDGQGDSPLHF
- | TRBJ2-7 | - | TRBV7-9 | TGTGCCAGCAGCCCACGGACAGCCCCCTACGAGCAGTACTTC | CASSPRTAPYEQYF
TRBD1 | TRBJ2-7 | - | TRBV6-1 | TGTGCCAGCAGTGAACCGGGACAGGGGTCCTACGAGCAGTACTTC | CASSEPGQGSYEQYF
TRBD1 | TRBJ1-2 | - | TRBV18 | TGTGCCAGCTCACCCCTGACCGGGACAGGGGGCTTGAGCTATGGCTACACCTTC | CASSPLTGTGGLSYGYTF
- | TRBJ2-1 | once | TRBV9 | TGTGCCAGCAGCGTGGCGGGGGCCTCCTACAATGAGCAGTTCTTC | CASSVAGASYNEQFF
TRBD1 | TRBJ2-2 | once | TRBV2 | TGTGCCAGCAGATCTGGACAGGGGGGGATTGGGGAGCTGTTTTTT | CASRSGQGGIGELFF
TRBD1 | TRBJ1-5 | - | TRBV3-1/TRBV3-2 | TGTGCCAGCAGCCAAACAACAGGGGGTGGACAGCCCCAGCATTTT | CASSQTTGGGQPQHF
TRBD2 | TRBJ2-2 | many | TRBV24-1 | TGTGCCACCAGTGATAGAAAGCGGGAGGGCCCTTGCGGGGAGCTGTTTTTT | CATSDRKREGPCGELFF
TRBD2 | TRBJ2-1 | few | TRBV19 | TGTGCCAGTAGTCATCCGGGACTAAGGACTGGCAATGAGCAGTTCTTC | CASSHPGLRTGNEQFF
TRBD2 | TRBJ2-3 | - | TRBV2 | TGTGCCAGCTCCCTTAGCGGGGTAGATACGCAGTATTTT | CASSLSGVDTQYF
TRBD1 | TRBJ1-6 | - | TRBV27 | TGTGCCAGCCGGAGTGTACAGGGGCCGAATAATTCACCCCTCCACTTT | CASRSVQGPNNSPLHF
- | TRBJ2-3 | - | TRBV4-1 | TGCGCCAGCAAGCTAGCTCCAACCTTGGATACGCAGTATTTT | CASKLAPTLDTQYF
TRBD2 | TRBJ2-1 | - | TRBV5-1 | TGCGCCAGCAGCCCCTTGAGCGGGAGCTCCTACAATGAGCAGTTCTTC | CASSPLSGSSYNEQFF
- | TRBJ1-1 | - | TRBV20-1 | TGCAGTGGTCAGGGTGTGCAAGCTTTCTTT | CSGQGVQAFF
- | TRBJ1-2 | - | TRBV20-1 | TGCAGTGCGTACAGGACCTATGGCTACACCTTC | CSAYRTYGYTF
- | TRBJ2-7 | - | TRBV2 | TGTGCCAGCAGTGAATATGGGCTCTTGAGCTCCTACGAGCAGTACTTC | CASSEYGLLSSYEQYF
TRBD1 | TRBJ2-7 | - | TRBV4-2 | TGTGCCAGCAGCTTCCCCGGGACAGGGGAGGTCGAGCAGTACTTC | CASSFPGTGEVEQYF
- | TRBJ2-7 | - | TRBV2 | TGTGCCAGCAGTGCGGTGACAGCCTCCTACGAGCAGTACTTC | CASSAVTASYEQYF
TRBD1 | TRBJ2-1 | - | TRBV5-6 | TGTGCCAGCAGCTTATACGGACAGGATTACAGGCCTGAGCAGTTCTTC | CASSLYGQDYRPEQFF
- | TRBJ1-1 | - | TRBV11-2 | TGTGCCAGCAGCTCAGGGGCTGAAGCTTTCTTT | CASSSGAEAFF
- | TRBJ1-4 | - | TRBV29-1 | TGCAGCGTGGATACAGGGTATAAACTGTTTTTT | CSVDTGYKLFF
- | TRBJ1-1 | once | TRBV5-1 | TGCGCCAGCAGCCACCAAGAGGACACTGAAGCTTTCTTT | CASSHQEDTEAFF
TRBD2 | TRBJ2-1 | - | TRBV3-1/TRBV3-2 | TGTGCCAGCAGCCCCTCTAGCGGGGGGTTCAATGAGCAGTTCTTC | CASSPSSGGFNEQFF
- | TRBJ2-4 | - | TRBV4-1 | TGCGCCAGCAGCCAACAAACCCCGGGACTCGTCAAAAACATTCAGTACTTC | CASSQQTPGLVKNIQYF
TRBD1 | TRBJ1-6 | - | TRBV5-1 | TGCGCCAGCAGCCGGGACAGCCGCTATAATTCACCCCTCCACTTT | CASSRDSRYNSPLHF
- | TRBJ1-4 | - | TRBV28 | TGTGCCAGCAGTCTGCTGCCAGGGTCCCATGAAAAACTGTTTTTT | CASSLLPGSHEKLFF
- | TRBJ1-2 | - | TRBV7-9 | TGTGCCAGCAGCTCTACAGGTTCTAACTATGGCTACACCTTC | CASSSTGSNYGYTF
- | TRBJ1-6 | - | TRBV6-6 | TGTGCCAGTACGACAGAATATAATTCACCCCTCCACTTT | CASTTEYNSPLHF
- | TRBJ2-7 | - | TRBV6-5 | TGTGCCAGCACGGGTAGCGGAACCTACGAGCAGTACTTC | CASTGSGTYEQYF
- | TRBJ1-4 | - | TRBV7-9 | TGTGCCAGCAGCCATCGACAGGTTAATGAAAAACTGTTTTTT | CASSHRQVNEKLFF
- | TRBJ2-1 | - | TRBV5-5 | TGTGCCAGCAGCTTCTCTGGCAGCTCCTACAATGAGCAGTTCTTC | CASSFSGSSYNEQFF
- | TRBJ2-7 | - | TRBV7-2 | TGTGCCAGCAGCCATGGGGGGAGCTACGAGCAGTACTTC | CASSHGGSYEQYF
- | TRBJ2-1 | - | TRBV5-1 | TGCGCCAGCAGCTCTTCAGGGGATGAGCAGTTCTTC | CASSSSGDEQFF
TRBD1 | TRBJ2-1 | few | TRBV7-8 | TGTGCCAGCAGCCGAGGGGGCACGGACAATGAGCAGTTCTTC | CASSRGGTDNEQFF
TRBD1 | TRBJ2-5 | - | TRBV19 | TGTGCCAGTAGTATACGGGACAGGCAAGAGACCCAGTACTTC | CASSIRDRQETQYF
- | TRBJ2-4 | - | TRBV19 | TGTGCCAGTACCCGGCAGGGTGGAGACATTCAGTACTTC | CASTRQGGDIQYF
- | TRBJ1-5 | - | TRBV30 | TGTGCCTGGAGTGTACTTAGCAGCAATCAGCCCCAGCATTTT | CAWSVLSSNQPQHF
- | TRBJ2-2 | - | TRBV9 | TGTGCCAGCAGCGTAGTACCTAGTCCCACCGGGGAGCTGTTTTTT | CASSVVPSPTGELFF
TRBD1 | TRBJ2-1 | few | TRBV5-1 | TGCGCCAGCAGCCCGTGGACAGGGGTGAATGAGCAGTTCTTC | CASSPWTGVNEQFF
TRBD1 | TRBJ2-5 | - | TRBV7-2 | TGTGCCAGCAGTCTTACAGGGGTCGGAGAGACCCAGTACTTC | CASSLTGVGETQYF
TRBD2 | TRBJ2-7 | - | TRBV4-1 | TGCGCCAGCAGTCATGACTGGGGGGGGATAACCTACGAGCAGTACTTC | CASSHDWGGITYEQYF
- | TRBJ1-2 | - | TRBV7-9 | TGTGCCAGCAGCTTACCCACAGCTGGTCATGGCTACACCTTC | CASSLPTAGHGYTF
TRBD2 | TRBJ2-3 | - | TRBV29-1 | TGCAGCGCCCCTCGTAGCGGGGGAACAGATACGCAGTATTTT | CSAPRSGGTDTQYF
- | TRBJ2-2 | few | TRBV6-2/TRBV6-3 | TGTGCCAGCAGTTACCGCCAGGCGTTAACCGGGGAGCTGTTTTTT | CASSYRQALTGELFF
TRBD2 | TRBJ2-3 | - | TRBV29-1 | TGCAGCGTTGTCTCCGGGACTAGCAATCCAGATACGCAGTATTTT | CSVVSGTSNPDTQYF
- | TRBJ1-2 | many | TRBV6-5 | TGTGCCGGATCCCAGGGGCCTATCTATGGCTACACCTTC | CAGSQGPIYGYTF
TRBD1 | TRBJ2-1 | - | TRBV7-2 | TGTGCCAGCAGCTTACGAAAAGGGGGCATCTACAATGAGCAGTTCTTC | CASSLRKGGIYNEQFF
TRBD1 | TRBJ2-5 | - | TRBV18 | TGTGCCAGCTCACCACCAGGGACAGGGAGGCAAGAGACCCAGTACTTC | CASSPPGTGRQETQYF
TRBD2 | TRBJ2-1 | - | TRBV13 | TGTGCCAGCAGCCTGAGACTAGCCCATGAGCAGTTCTTC | CASSLRLAHEQFF
TRBD2 | TRBJ2-1 | - | TRBV11-2 | TGTGCCAGCAGCCGAAGCGGGACTAGCGGGGCCAATGAGCAGTTCTTC | CASSRSGTSGANEQFF
- | TRBJ1-5 | - | TRBV6-2/TRBV6-3 | TGTGCCAGCAGTTTCCGACACCTCGCGATTAGCAATCAGCCCCAGCATTTT | CASSFRHLAISNQPQHF
- | TRBJ1-1 | - | TRBV12-3/TRBV12-4 | TGTGCCAGCAGCATACAAAGGCGGGGTGAAGCTTTCTTT | CASSIQRRGEAFF
- | TRBJ2-6 | - | TRBV9 | TGTGCCAGCAGCCGACAGTACTCTGGGGCCAACGTCCTGACTTTC | CASSRQYSGANVLTF